Listed below are T cell receptor beta chains from one sample, sequenced in a study of regulatory T cells in long-lasting Graves disease. TCRdb re-called the multiplex PCR reads with MiXCR, one entry per CDR3 protein. The sample has 450,000 to 700,000 distinct CDR3 sequences; around an eighth are singletons. These data also formed part of another study, on T cells in Graves' hyperthyroidism and ophthalmopathy.

This sample comprised peripheral blood mononuclear cells (PBMCs), obtained at new diagnosis, from a patient treated with antithyroid drugs. These receptors were taken from a man under 40 with Graves disease. The CDR3 runs from the conserved cysteine through the conserved F or W.

TRBJ2-5,TRBV11-2,CASSLGPQGTQETQYF
TRBJ2-2,TRBV9,CASSAGANTGELFF
TRBJ2-7,TRBV20-1,CSARRTGTYEQYF
TRBJ2-5,TRBV25-1,CASSEWVGAGETQYF
TRBJ2-7,TRBV27,CASSLTGLVSYEQYF
TRBJ2-3,TRBV15,CATSGFPGLAGSTDTQYF
TRBJ2-1,TRBV20-1,CSASRRVSYNEQFF
TRBJ2-2,TRBV6-2/TRBV6-3,CASSYSIRGWTGELFF
TRBJ2-7,TRBV19,CASATGGDEQYF
TRBJ1-5,TRBV7-9,CASSLGWGDDNQPQHF
TRBJ2-7,TRBV6-2/TRBV6-3,CASRPRTGLSSYEQYF
TRBJ2-3,TRBV2,CASSEAVRYTQYF
TRBJ2-5,TRBV5-1,CASSSRDRGLALETQYF
TRBJ2-1,TRBV30,CAWVRLAGSHEQFF
TRBJ2-2,TRBV5-1,CASSSTGARGELFF
TRBJ2-3,TRBV20-1,CSARDQTTGGPVDTQYF
TRBJ1-5,TRBV18,CASSQAGVDQPQHF
TRBJ2-7,TRBV3-1,CASSQDWRPLNEQYF
TRBJ1-4,TRBV10-3,CAINSGGDEKLFF
TRBJ2-7,TRBV30,CAWSAGLADEQYF
TRBJ2-5,TRBV20-1,CSARSTTGSEGTQYF
TRBJ1-1,TRBV11-2,CASSSRDPEAFF
TRBJ2-7,TRBV20-1,CSARDAARGEQYF
TRBJ2-5,TRBV9,CASSVALAGYETQYF
TRBJ2-1,TRBV28,CASRASGTRIVNEQFF
TRBJ2-1,TRBV7-8,CASSLTGIAYNEQFF
TRBJ2-5,TRBV7-3,CASSTGASGETQYF
TRBJ1-5,TRBV19,CASTDRGNQPQHF
TRBJ2-3,TRBV9,CASSVHPGTDTQYF
TRBJ1-3,TRBV12-3/TRBV12-4,CASRRPWSSGDAGNTIYF